These T cell receptor beta chains were read from a single sample in a study of blood T cell repertoires in COVID-19. The assay was immunoSEQ multiplex PCR, and TCRdb's table has in-frame clones only and misses some. The table includes roughly 330,000 clones, 70% to 90% detected once. The sequencing input was peripheral blood. The origin of the receptors is a woman in her forties or fifties with active or convalescent COVID-19. Each CDR3 is given with its conserved first and last residue. The order of the fields is D gene, J gene, clone size, V gene, CDR3 DNA, CDR3 protein. The D gene is left open where the match is weak. A row's size may be missing; if present it is once, few, many or a size class.

TRBD1 TRBJ1-1 . TRBV5-1 TGCGCCAGCAGTGTTACAGGGGGAGACACTGAAGCTTTCTTT CASSVTGGDTEAFF
. TRBJ2-3 . TRBV19 TGTGCCAGTAGTCCAGGATCGGAATTAGATACGCAGTATTTT CASSPGSELDTQYF
. TRBJ1-1 . TRBV19 TGTGCCAGTAGTATTTTCGAGAAAGCTTTCTTT CASSIFEKAFF
. TRBJ2-1 once TRBV7-9 TGTGCCAGCAGCTTAGATTCAGGGGCCCTAAATGAGCAGTTCTTC CASSLDSGALNEQFF
TRBD2 TRBJ2-3 . TRBV3-1/TRBV3-2 TGTGCCAGCAGCCAAGAAACTCGGACTAGCGGGGGGTCCTCTAGCACAGATACGCAGTATTTT CASSQETRTSGGSSSTDTQYF
. TRBJ2-7 . TRBV6-1 TGTGCCAGCAGTGACCTGACGCGGGCCTACGAGCAGTACTTC CASSDLTRAYEQYF
. TRBJ1-5 . TRBV19 TGTGCCAGTAGCGAGAGAATCAATCAGCCCCAGCATTTT CASSERINQPQHF
TRBD1 TRBJ2-1 . TRBV27 TGTGCCAGCAGAAGACAGGGGGTCAATGAGCAGTTCTTC CASRRQGVNEQFF
. TRBJ1-6 . TRBV27 TGTGCCAGCACTCAGGGAAATTCACCCCTCCACTTT CASTQGNSPLHF
TRBD1 TRBJ1-1 once TRBV5-1 TGCGCCAGCAGCTTGGTCGGGACAGGGGCCGTGAACACTGAAGCTTTCTTT CASSLVGTGAVNTEAFF
TRBD1 TRBJ1-2 . TRBV7-3 TGTGCCAGCAGCCAAGGTGGGGGGACAGGGGCTAAGTCCTATGGCTACACCTTC CASSQGGGTGAKSYGYTF
. TRBJ1-1 . TRBV4-2 TGTGCCAGCAGCCAATTCGTGGCCCTCATGAACACTGAAGCTTTCTTT CASSQFVALMNTEAFF
TRBD2 TRBJ2-2 few TRBV5-4 TGTGCCAGCAGCTCGTTACTAGCGGGGGGGCCGACCACCGGGGAGCTGTTTTTT CASSSLLAGGPTTGELFF
. TRBJ2-5 . TRBV18 TGTGCCAGCTCACCACCGGTGGTGGGAGTCAGAGAGACCCAGTACTTC CASSPPVVGVRETQYF
. TRBJ1-1 . TRBV19 TGTGCCAGTAGGGTGACTATGAACACTGAAGCTTTCTTT CASRVTMNTEAFF
TRBD1 TRBJ1-1 . TRBV7-8 TGTGCCAGCAGCTTAGCGTTAGGGACAGGGGTCCCACGGAAAGCTTTCTTT CASSLALGTGVPRKAFF
. TRBJ1-1 . TRBV18 TGTGCCAGCTCACCAAAGACAGGCCCAACCTCTGAAGCTTTCTTT CASSPKTGPTSEAFF
. TRBJ2-7 . TRBV28 TGTGCCAGCATCTCAGGGCTCCGGTACGAGCAGTACTTC CASISGLRYEQYF
. TRBJ1-2 . TRBV11-1 TGTGCCAGCAGCTTAAGTTTCCCGGAGTGGGGCTACACCTTC CASSLSFPEWGYTF
TRBD1 TRBJ1-6 . TRBV6-5 TGTGCCAGCAGTTTCCTCGGACAGGGCGATAATTCACCCCTCCACTTT CASSFLGQGDNSPLHF
TRBD1 TRBJ1-2 . TRBV5-1 TGCGCCAGCAGCGGAACCGGGACAGGGGGCGGCGGCTACACCTTC CASSGTGTGGGGYTF
. TRBJ1-2 . TRBV7-9 TGTGCCAGCAGTCTCCGGTTGGACTATGGCTACACCTTC CASSLRLDYGYTF
. TRBJ1-6 . TRBV30 TGTGCCTGGAGTGTACCTGGATACAGTTCACCCCTCCACTTT CAWSVPGYSSPLHF
TRBD2 TRBJ2-7 few TRBV28 TGTGCCAGCAGTTTAACGTCGGGAGGCGCCCCATACGAGCAGTACTTC CASSLTSGGAPYEQYF